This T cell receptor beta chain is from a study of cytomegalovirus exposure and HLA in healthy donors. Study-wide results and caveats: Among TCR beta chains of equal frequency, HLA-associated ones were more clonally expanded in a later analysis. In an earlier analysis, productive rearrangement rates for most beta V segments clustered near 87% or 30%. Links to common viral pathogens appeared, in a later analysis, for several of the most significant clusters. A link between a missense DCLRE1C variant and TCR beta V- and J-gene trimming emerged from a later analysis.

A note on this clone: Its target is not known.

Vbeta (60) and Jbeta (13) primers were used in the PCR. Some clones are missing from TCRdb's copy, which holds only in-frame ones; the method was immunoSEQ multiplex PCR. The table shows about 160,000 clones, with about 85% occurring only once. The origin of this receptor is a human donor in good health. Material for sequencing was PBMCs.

The CDR3 nucleotides read TGTGCCAGCAGCAGCCCCGGGACTAGCGGGTTATACGAGCAGTACTTC. This codes for CASSSPGTSGLYEQYF. The rearrangement links TRBV28 to TRBJ2-7; TRBD2 matches 12 bases. V lost 6 bases and J lost 4; bases outside the gene matches: 10. The germline gives CDR1 MDHEN, CDR2 SYDVKM. The CDR3 extends over 16 amino acids.